This T cell receptor (beta chain) was captured by sequencing in a study of T cells in Graves' hyperthyroidism and ophthalmopathy. Amplification targeted TCR beta CDR3 regions from RNA transcripts. The HTBI primer set was used in a first-round RT-PCR of the TCR CDR3. A single record per CDR3 protein comes from TCRdb applying MiXCR to the multiplex PCR reads. The sample lists 300,000 to 400,000 distinct CDR3 sequences; more than 11% were seen once. At least ten counts were recorded for this clonotype. The CDR3 extends over 12 amino acids. V dropped 8 bases and J dropped 7 bases, with 12 bases sitting between them. CDR1 MDHEN and CDR2 SYDVKM come from the germline V gene.

This clonotype originated in a woman aged 55-69 years with Graves' hyperthyroidism. The gene calls are TRBV28 and TRBJ2-1, with a weak D call TRBD2 (5 bases). Material: blood. The CDR3 DNA is TGTGCCAGCGGGTCACTAGATAATGAGCAGTTCTTC. This translates into CASGSLDNEQFF.